This T cell receptor (beta chain) was documented in a study of blood T cells in healthy people across ages. General study points: The authors considered diversity estimates from one million T cells to be underestimates. With unsorted PBMCs, a conclusive comparison of naive versus antigen-experienced cells was not possible.

It was with a sample-barcoded 5' primer and a J-beta primer mix that a second PCR of about 6 to 11 cycles was run. Each sample yielded at least 3 million CDR3-containing paired-end reads. TCRdb reprocessed the 5' RACE reads via MiXCR and lists one record per CDR3 protein. This sample has hundreds of thousands of distinct CDR3 sequences, with roughly 20% found just once. About this clonotype itself: Its antigen is not known.

The germline V gene has CDR1 MNHEY and CDR2 SVGAGI. The CDR3 has 16 residues. Isolation yielded PBMCs, at least 7 million per sample, in every case. The V and J genes are TRBV6-5 and TRBJ2-5; D might be TRBD2 (6 bases). The J call may be faulty, since TRBJ2-1 better matches the DNA end. The sequencing input was blood. The receptor was derived from a man between 65 and 80 years old in good health. The CDR3 nucleotides are TGTGCCAGCAGTTACTTCACTAGGAGGGGAAACAATGAGCAGTTCTTC. Translating it yields CASSYFTRRGNNEQFF.